This TCR beta chain was recorded in a study of shared clonotypes between healthy human individuals (dated by TCRdb to 2018 to 2020). At the level of the whole study: The cohort included a few men and a couple of women between 18 and 49 years of age. For each donor, CD4 naive and CD4 memory were each given three plates, CD8 naive was given two plates, and CD8 memory was given one plate. To estimate repertoire size and how much clonotypes are shared between individuals, the study performed deep sequencing of blood TCR repertoires from about 5 healthy adults. To increase sequencing depth and limit assay-specific biases, TCR repertoire library preparation and sequencing were carried out by different laboratories using diverse techniques. Between about 0.94 and 8.9 billion PBMCs per donor were obtained by leukapheresis. Summary of the overall study and its limitations: Compared with non-shared clonotypes, the clonotypes found in all four sorted-subset donors had higher generation probabilities. Incomplete sequencing was indicated by rarefaction of sorted-subset datasets, despite the large sequencing depth. Pairwise subsampling led to the expectation that sequencing depth would affect the degree of clonotype sharing among donors. Only blood was sampled, and tissue TCR repertoires likely differ from those in blood. Across a handful of donors, 4.5% to 6.5% of naive CD4, 3.5% of naive CD8, roughly 2.3% of memory CD4, and around 0.4% of memory CD8 clonotypes were shared. Estimated clonotype richness was generally larger for naive than for memory subsets. The small number of donors limited the genetic and exposure-history diversity represented.

The donors were healthy, HIV-negative adults who had no recently reported acute infections or vaccinations. All donors were Caucasian adults living in Nashville, Tennessee, USA. CD4+ T cells were enriched through magnetic negative selection, after which naive cells were positively selected on CD45RA and the remaining negative fraction served as the memory subset. Blood was obtained by leukapheresis, after which PBMCs were separated by Ficoll-Histopaque density gradient centrifugation and cryopreserved in liquid nitrogen vapor phase. Purity and quantity of every magnetically sorted T cell population were checked by analytical flow cytometry. Genomic DNA was isolated from each sorted fraction and quantified by UV absorbance on a Nanodrop 2000c. V is cut back by 0 bases and J by 5 bases, with 3 bases in the junction unmatched. The germline V gene (reference sequence) yields LNHNV for CDR1 and YYDKDF for CDR2. The CDR3 has 15 amino acids, counting the end cysteine and phenylalanine. Only the CDR3 portion is preserved as DNA: 45 bases, with reading frame beginning at the first base.

Using the deep immunoSEQ assay, multiplex PCR amplified TCR CDR3 regions from genomic DNA. Extracted genomic DNA from each cell subset was distributed evenly across all wells of several immunoSEQ 96-well plates, and each plate was treated as a replicate. Each replicate PCR for sorted subsets received around 0.2 ug genomic DNA, equal to roughly 33,000 T cell genomes. Purified libraries were quantified with a Qubit 3.0 fluorometer, sized on a Bioanalyzer 2100, and re-quantified with the KAPA Library Quantification kit. Every immunoSEQ 96-well plate was sequenced on a separate single-read 150-cycle Illumina NextSeq 550 flow cell. The authors processed their data as follows. Because the immunoSEQ output held only junctional sequences and lacked quality scores, the filtering could not match the filtering applied to full-length reads. Sequences were annotated with PyIR, a Python wrapper for IgBLAST v1.9, and V/J genes and CDR3 were assigned using IMGT germline references. Any read was removed if the V/J assignment was weak (E-value above 1e-6), the CDR3 was missing, or the read contained stop codons, out-of-frame junctions, or ambiguous translated residues. V3J clonotypes were defined as sequences sharing the same inferred V gene, J gene, and CDR3 amino acid sequence. The percentage overlap between two repertoires was calculated by dividing the number of shared unique clonotypes by the size of the smaller repertoire. Richness of each repertoire was evaluated using RTK rarefaction, the Chao1 estimator, and Recon v2.1 estimates of unobserved clonotypes. OLGA was used to compute generation probabilities for all TCRbeta clonotypes that the gDNA method yielded from a few donors. TCRdb obtained this table from immuneACCESS and retained in-frame rearrangements with V and J assigned. These tables miss some clones; where compared with another copy, unresolved V genes account for less than half of the shortfall, and the remainder is unexplained. V and J calls and clone size are as listed in that table; D and trimming were resolved from the DNA. This sample lists over 700,000 clones; roughly 72% were detected once. The ten largest clones add up to around 1.8% of the sample.

This clone came up a few times. Which antigen it targets is not known. Per-base qualities were not stored, and no clone one base away is much larger. The chain is assembled from TRBV15 and TRBJ1-5; TRBD1 matches 8 bases in the middle. This clonotype was sampled from a woman aged 25 to 39 in good health. Material: memory CD4+ T cells sorted from blood. Reading the label with the study, this specimen's cell subset or site is: CD45RA-negative fraction. The CDR3 region: CATSRDGQGDQPQHF. The bases are TGTGCCACCAGCAGAGATGGACAGGGTGATCAGCCCCAGCATTTT.